Shown below are 5 T cell receptor beta chains from a single sample sequenced in a study of T cell clonotyping in hematopoietic cell transplantation (dated by TCRdb to about 2021). Library preparation used the immunoSEQ multiplex PCR assay. The source is immuneACCESS, and TCRdb retained only in-frame sequences with V and J called. Part of the clones is not carried over; for the studies checked, unresolved V genes explain less than half of this, and the remainder is unexplained. A total of nearly 20,000 clones appear in this sample, more than 60% of them only once. The ten largest clones take up roughly 15% of the sample. Input material: peripheral blood mononuclear cells. Receptor source: a man aged 55 to 70 in good health. Some clones in this sample may be carry-over from other donors' samples.

The chain uses TRBV7-2 and TRBJ2-1; D gene uncertain. Trimming pared 11 bases from V and 5 bases from J, leaving 16 bases between. The CDR3 has 13 amino acids. Germline CDR1 and CDR2: SGHTA and FQGNSA. DNA for the CDR3: TGTGCCGCCGCCTTAGGTCCAAACAATGAGCAGTTCTTC. Encoded protein: CAAALGPNNEQFF.

J is TRBJ1-1 and V is TRBV9, with D perhaps TRBD1 (5 bases). The CDR3 loop spans 14 amino acids. Germline CDR1 SGDLS, CDR2 YYNGEE. Trimming cost V 7 bases and J 0 bases, with 13 bases left between them. The CDR3, as DNA: TGTGCCAGCGGGGCTCGCGACATGAACACTGAAGCTTTCTTT. Translating it yields CASGARDMNTEAFF.

The chain uses TRBV7-2 and TRBJ2-7; tentatively, D is TRBD1 (7 bases). Trimming stripped 1 base from V and 1 base from J, with 11 bases between. In germline, CDR1 is SGHTA, CDR2 FQGNSA. The CDR3 runs 15 residues. The CDR3, as DNA: TGTGCCAGCAGCTTAGGCGGGACAGCTTCCTACGAGCAGTACTTC. Translated: CASSLGGTASYEQYF.

There are a few counts of this clone. This chain connects TRBV5-1 to TRBJ2-6; unclear D gene. V was trimmed by 0 bases and J by 1 base, leaving 5 bases between them. Germline V lookup: CDR1 SGHRS, CDR2 YFSETQ. The CDR3 consists of 15 residues. The CDR3 sequence is CASSLGVSGANVLTF. The CDR3 DNA reads as TGCGCCAGCAGCTTGGGGGTTTCTGGGGCCAACGTCCTGACTTTC.

The CDR3 DNA reads as TGTGCCAGCAGCTCCGGTCGGGGTTACGAGACCCAGTACTTC. This codes for CASSSGRGYETQYF. The chain uses TRBV5-6 and TRBJ2-5; D may be TRBD2 (5 bases). Deletions cut 3 bases from V and 5 bases from J, with 14 bases between. Germline V gives CDR1 SGHDT, CDR2 YYEEEE. The CDR3 covers 14 residues.